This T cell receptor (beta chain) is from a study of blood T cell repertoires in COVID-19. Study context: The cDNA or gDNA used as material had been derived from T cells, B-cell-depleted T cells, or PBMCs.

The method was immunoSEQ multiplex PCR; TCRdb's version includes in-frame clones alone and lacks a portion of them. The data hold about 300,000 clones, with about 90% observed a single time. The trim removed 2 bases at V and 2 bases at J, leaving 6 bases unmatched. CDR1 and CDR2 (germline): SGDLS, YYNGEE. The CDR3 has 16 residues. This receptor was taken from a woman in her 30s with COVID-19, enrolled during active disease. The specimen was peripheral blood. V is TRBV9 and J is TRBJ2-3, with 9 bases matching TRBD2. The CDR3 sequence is CASSVRGGVYTDTQYF. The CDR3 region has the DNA TGTGCCAGCAGCGTCCGCGGGGGGGTTTACACAGATACGCAGTATTTT.